This T cell receptor (beta chain) was sequenced during a study of T cells in Graves' hyperthyroidism and ophthalmopathy. Regarding the study as a whole: Also found in blood were most expanded thyroid clonotypes above 0.001.

Authors of the study amplified TCR beta CDR3 regions from RNA transcripts. First-round RT-PCR of the TCR CDR3 relied on the HTBI primer set. TCRdb recomputed calls from the multiplex PCR reads with MiXCR, one row per CDR3 protein. The repertoire holds approximately 620,000 distinct CDR3 sequences, with about 15% as singletons. This clonotype turned up a few times. The antigen is undetermined. Disease duration under 2 months; hyperthyroidism patients were aged 18 to 65. Each 10 ml fresh peripheral blood draw supplied the PBMCs. The TCR comes from a young woman with Graves' hyperthyroidism that later progressed to Graves' ophthalmopathy. The sequenced material came from blood.

The CDR3 protein is CAISESSGTSGIQETQYF. CDR3 DNA: TGTGCCATCAGTGAGTCCTCTGGGACTAGCGGGATACAAGAGACCCAGTACTTC. J is TRBJ2-5 and V is TRBV10-3; the match to TRBD2 covers 13 bases. The CDR3 has 18 residues. Germline V gene data show CDR1 as ENHRY and CDR2 as SYGVKD. The trim removed 0 bases at V and 2 bases at J, leaving 6 bases unmatched.